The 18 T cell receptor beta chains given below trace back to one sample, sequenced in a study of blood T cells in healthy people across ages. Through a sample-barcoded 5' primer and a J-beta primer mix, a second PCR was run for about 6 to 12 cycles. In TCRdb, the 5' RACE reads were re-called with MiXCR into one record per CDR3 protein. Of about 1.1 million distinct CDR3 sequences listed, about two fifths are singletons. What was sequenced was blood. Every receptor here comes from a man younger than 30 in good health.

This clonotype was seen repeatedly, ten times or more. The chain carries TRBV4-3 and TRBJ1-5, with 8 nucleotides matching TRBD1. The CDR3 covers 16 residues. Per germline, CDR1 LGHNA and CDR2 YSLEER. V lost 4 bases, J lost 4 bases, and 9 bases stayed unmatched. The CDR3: CASSRSLGQANQPQHF. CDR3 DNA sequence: TGCGCCAGCAGCCGCTCTTTGGGACAGGCGAATCAGCCCCAGCATTTT.

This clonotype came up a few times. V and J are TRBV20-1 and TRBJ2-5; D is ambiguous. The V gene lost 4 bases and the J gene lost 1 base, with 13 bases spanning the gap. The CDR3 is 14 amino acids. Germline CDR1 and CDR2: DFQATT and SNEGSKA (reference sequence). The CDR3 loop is CSATFDPFQETQYF. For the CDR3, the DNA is TGCAGTGCTACTTTTGACCCCTTCCAAGAGACCCAGTACTTC.

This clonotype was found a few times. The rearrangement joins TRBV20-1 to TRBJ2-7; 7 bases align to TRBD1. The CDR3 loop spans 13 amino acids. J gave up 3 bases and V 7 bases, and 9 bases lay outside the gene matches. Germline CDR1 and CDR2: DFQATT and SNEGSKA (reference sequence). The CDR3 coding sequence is TGCAGTGTGAGGGGGCAGGGTATCTACGAGCAGTACTTC. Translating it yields CSVRGQGIYEQYF.

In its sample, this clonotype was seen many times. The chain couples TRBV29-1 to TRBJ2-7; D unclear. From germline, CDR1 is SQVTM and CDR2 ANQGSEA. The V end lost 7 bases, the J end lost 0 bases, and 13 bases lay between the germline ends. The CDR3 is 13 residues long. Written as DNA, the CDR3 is TGCAGCGCAAGACTGGTTGACTCCTACGAGCAGTACTTC. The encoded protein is CSARLVDSYEQYF.

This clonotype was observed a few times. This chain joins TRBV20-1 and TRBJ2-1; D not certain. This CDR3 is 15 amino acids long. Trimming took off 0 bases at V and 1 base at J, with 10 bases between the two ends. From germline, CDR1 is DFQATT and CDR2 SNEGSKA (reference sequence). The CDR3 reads CSARDRLWSYNEQFF. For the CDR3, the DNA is TGCAGTGCTAGAGATCGGCTTTGGTCCTACAATGAGCAGTTCTTC.

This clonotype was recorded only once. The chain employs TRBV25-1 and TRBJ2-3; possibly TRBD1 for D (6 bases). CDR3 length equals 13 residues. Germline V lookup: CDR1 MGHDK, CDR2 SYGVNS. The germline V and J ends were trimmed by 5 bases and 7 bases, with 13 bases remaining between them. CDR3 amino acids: CASSTDSWNTQYF. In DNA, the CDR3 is TGTGCCAGCAGTACGGACAGTTGGAATACGCAGTATTTT.

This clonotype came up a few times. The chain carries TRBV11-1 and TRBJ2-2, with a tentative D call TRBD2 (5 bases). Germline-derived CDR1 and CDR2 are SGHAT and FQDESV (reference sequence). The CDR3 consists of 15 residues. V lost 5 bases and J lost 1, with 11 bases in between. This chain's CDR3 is CASSGAAGNTGELFF. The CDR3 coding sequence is TGTGCCAGCAGCGGCGCGGCGGGGAACACCGGGGAGCTGTTTTTT.

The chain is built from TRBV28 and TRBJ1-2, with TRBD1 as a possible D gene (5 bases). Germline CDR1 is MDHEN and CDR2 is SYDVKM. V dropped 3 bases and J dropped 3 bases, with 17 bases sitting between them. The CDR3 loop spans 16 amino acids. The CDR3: CASSFKQVLGYYGYTF. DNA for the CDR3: TGTGCCAGCAGTTTTAAACAGGTCCTCGGGTACTATGGCTACACCTTC.

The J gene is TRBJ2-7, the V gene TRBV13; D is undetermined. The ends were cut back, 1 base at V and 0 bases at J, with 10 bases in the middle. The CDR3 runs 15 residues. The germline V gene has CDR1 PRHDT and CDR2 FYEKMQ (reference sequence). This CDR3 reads CASSLALQLSYEQYF. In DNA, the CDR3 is TGTGCCAGCAGCTTAGCTTTACAGCTCTCCTACGAGCAGTACTTC. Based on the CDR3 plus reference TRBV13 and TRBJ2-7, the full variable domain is AAGVIQSPRHLIKEKRETATLKCYPIPRHDTVYWYQQGPGQDPQFLISFYEKMQSDKGSIPDRFSAQQFSDYHSELNMSSLELGDSALYFCASSLALQLSYEQYFGPGTRLTVT.

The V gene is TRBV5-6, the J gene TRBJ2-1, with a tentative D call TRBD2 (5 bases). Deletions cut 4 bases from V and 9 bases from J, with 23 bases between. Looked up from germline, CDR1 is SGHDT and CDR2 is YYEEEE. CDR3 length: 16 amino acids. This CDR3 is CASSRDWRAASGEQFF. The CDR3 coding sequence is TGTGCCAGCAGCCGAGATTGGCGAGCGGCGAGCGGTGAGCAGTTCTTC.

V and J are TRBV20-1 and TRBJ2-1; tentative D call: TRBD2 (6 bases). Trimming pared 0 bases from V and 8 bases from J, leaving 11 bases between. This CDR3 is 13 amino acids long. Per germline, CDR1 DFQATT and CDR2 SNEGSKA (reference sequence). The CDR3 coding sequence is TGCAGTGCTAGAGATCTGGCGGGGCATGAGCAGTTCTTC. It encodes CSARDLAGHEQFF.

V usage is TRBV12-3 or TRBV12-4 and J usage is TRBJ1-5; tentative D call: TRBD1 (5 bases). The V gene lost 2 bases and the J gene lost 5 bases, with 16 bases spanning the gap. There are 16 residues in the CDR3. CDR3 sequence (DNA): TGTGCCAGCAGTTTAAGGGGAGGGGCCCGCGATCAGCCCCAGCATTTT. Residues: CASSLRGGARDQPQHF.

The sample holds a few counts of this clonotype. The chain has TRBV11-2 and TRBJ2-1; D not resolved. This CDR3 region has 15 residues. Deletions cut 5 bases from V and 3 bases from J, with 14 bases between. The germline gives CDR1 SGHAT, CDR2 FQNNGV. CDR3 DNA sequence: TGTGCCAGCAGCGCAAGCCCCGGGTACTACAATGAGCAGTTCTTC. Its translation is CASSASPGYYNEQFF.

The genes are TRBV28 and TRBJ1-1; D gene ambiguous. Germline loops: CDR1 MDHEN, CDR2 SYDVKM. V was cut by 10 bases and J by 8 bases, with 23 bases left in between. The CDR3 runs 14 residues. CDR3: CATHVPNRAIEAFF. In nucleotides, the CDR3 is TGTGCCACCCATGTACCGAACCGAGCCATCGAAGCTTTCTTT.

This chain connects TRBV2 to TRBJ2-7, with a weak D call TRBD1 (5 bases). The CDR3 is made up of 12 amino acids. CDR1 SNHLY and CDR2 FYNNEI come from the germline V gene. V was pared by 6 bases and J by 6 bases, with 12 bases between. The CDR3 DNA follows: TGTGCCAGCAGGGGTACAGGTGCCGAGCAGTACTTC. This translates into CASRGTGAEQYF.

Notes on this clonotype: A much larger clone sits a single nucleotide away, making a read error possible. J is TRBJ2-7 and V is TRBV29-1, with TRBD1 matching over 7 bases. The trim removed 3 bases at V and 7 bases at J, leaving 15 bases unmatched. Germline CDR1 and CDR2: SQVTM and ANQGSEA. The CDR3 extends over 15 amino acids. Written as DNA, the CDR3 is TGCAGCGTTGAGACCCCTGGGACAGCATACAATGAGCAGTACTTC. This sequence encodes CSVETPGTAYNEQYF.

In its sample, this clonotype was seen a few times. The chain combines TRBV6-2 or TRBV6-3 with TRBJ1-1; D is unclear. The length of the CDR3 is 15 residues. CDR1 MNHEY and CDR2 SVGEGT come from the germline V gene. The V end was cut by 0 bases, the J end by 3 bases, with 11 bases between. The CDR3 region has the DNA TGTGCCAGCAGTTACTCCGGCGCCCGGGACACTGAAGCTTTCTTT. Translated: CASSYSGARDTEAFF.

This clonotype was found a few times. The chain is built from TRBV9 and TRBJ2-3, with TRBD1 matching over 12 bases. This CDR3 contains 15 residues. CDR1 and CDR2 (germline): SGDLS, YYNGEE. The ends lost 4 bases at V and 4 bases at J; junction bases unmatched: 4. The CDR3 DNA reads TGTGCCAGCAGCCCAGGGACAGGGGGCTCAGATACGCAGTATTTT. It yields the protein CASSPGTGGSDTQYF.